Listed here is a single TCR beta chain. Its antigen is not identified. An input of roughly 0.5 to 1 ug of RNA was subjected to reverse transcription using random hexamers. TCRdb fed the immunoSEQ multiplex PCR reads into MiXCR, producing one record per CDR3 protein. This sample carries 180,000 or so distinct CDR3 sequences, about 94% of them seen once, and the ten largest clones take over 0.12%. The data stem from a study of CD8 T cells in Susac syndrome. Study conclusions and caveats: The study admitted that it had a relatively small number of individuals in its TCR sequencing and HLA analysis.

The CDR3 is 14 residues long. Germline V gene data show CDR1 as MNHEY and CDR2 as SVGAGI. V was shortened by 6 bases and J by 2 bases, with 13 bases between the two germline ends. Healthy donors matched for age and sex were used as controls. The authors negatively isolated CD8+ and CD4+ T cells and FACS-enriched TEMRA cells. This TCR derives from a human donor in good health. Sequencing was performed on CD4+ T cells from PBMCs. The chain recombines TRBV6-5 with TRBJ1-1; D perhaps matches TRBD1 (5 bases). The CDR3 is CASRSGTVNTEAFF. The CDR3 nucleotides are TGTGCCAGCAGATCGGGGACGGTCAACACTGAAGCTTTCTTT.